Here is one T cell receptor (beta chain) with its context. Antigen specificity is unknown. In germline, CDR1 is PRHDT, CDR2 FYEKMQ (reference sequence). The CDR3 loop spans 16 amino acids. The junction had 4 bases not matched to a gene; V was cut back by 2 bases and J by 2 bases. The sequenced target, TCR beta, came from blood CD8+ and CD4+ T cells. Random hexamers were used to reverse transcribe an amount of roughly 0.45 to 1 ug RNA. The amplification used immunoSEQ multiplex PCR on TCR beta CDR3; it spanned 54 Vbeta and 13 Jbeta. Using its own MiXCR run on the immunoSEQ multiplex PCR reads, TCRdb lists one record per CDR3 protein. The profile shows around 130,000 distinct CDR3 sequences, 96% of them singletons. This sample stems from a study of CD8 T cells in Susac syndrome. Study-level background: Active disease was present in five or six of the sequenced Susac syndrome patients, whereas 8 or 9 of them were in remission. Study-wide results and caveats: A relatively small number of individuals underwent TCR sequencing and HLA analysis.

The V call is TRBV13, the J call TRBJ2-2, with 8 bases matching TRBD1. This clonotype was sampled from a human donor with Susac syndrome. Sample: CD4+ T cells from PBMCs. CDR3 region: CASSLRDRGNTGELFF. The CDR3 DNA sequence: TGTGCCAGCAGCTTAAGAGACAGGGGAAACACCGGGGAGCTGTTTTTT.